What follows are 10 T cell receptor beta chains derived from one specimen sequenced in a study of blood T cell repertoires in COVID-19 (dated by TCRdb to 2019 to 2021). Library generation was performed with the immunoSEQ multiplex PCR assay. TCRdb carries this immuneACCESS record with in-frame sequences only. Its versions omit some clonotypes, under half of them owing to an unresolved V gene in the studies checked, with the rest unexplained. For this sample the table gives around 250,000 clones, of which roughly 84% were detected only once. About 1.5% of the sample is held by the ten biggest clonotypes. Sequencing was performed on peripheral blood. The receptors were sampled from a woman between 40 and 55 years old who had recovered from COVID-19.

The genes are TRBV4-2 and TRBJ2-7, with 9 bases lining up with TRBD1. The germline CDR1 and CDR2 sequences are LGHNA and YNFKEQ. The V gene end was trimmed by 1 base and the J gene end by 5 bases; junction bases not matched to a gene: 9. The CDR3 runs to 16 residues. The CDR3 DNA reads TGTGCCAGCAGCCAAGTATTCACAGGGGGCCGGCACGAGCAGTACTTC. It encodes CASSQVFTGGRHEQYF.

This CDR3 reads CASSLGGFGRGYDNSPLHF. For the CDR3, the DNA is TGTGCCAGCAGCTTAGGAGGGTTTGGGAGGGGATACGATAATTCACCCCTCCACTTT. The chain is built from TRBV11-2 and TRBJ1-6; tentative D call: TRBD1 (5 bases). The CDR3 runs 19 residues. Germline-derived CDR1 and CDR2 are SGHAT and FQNNGV. V lost 1 base, J lost 5 bases, and 21 bases lay in between.

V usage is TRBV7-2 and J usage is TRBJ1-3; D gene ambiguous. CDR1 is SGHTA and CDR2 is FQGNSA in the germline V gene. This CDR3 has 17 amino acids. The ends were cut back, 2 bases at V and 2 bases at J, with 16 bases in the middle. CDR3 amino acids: CASSLTPVRGAGNTIYF. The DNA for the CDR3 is TGTGCCAGCAGCTTAACCCCAGTACGGGGTGCTGGAAACACCATATATTTT.

In nucleotides, the CDR3 is TGCGCCAGCAGAGCTTCAGCAGGGCTCCAAGAGACCCAGTACTTC. Encoded protein: CASRASAGLQETQYF. The rearrangement uses TRBV5-1 and TRBJ2-5; D is perhaps TRBD1 (5 bases). Germline-derived CDR1 and CDR2 are SGHRS and YFSETQ. The V end was cut by 5 bases, the J end by 1 base, with 15 bases between. There are 15 residues in the CDR3.

This chain's CDR3 is CASSHTQGLDTQYF. For the CDR3, the DNA is TGTGCCAGCAGTCATACTCAGGGATTGGATACGCAGTATTTT. The chain links TRBV28 to TRBJ2-3; possibly TRBD1 for D (5 bases). Germline V gene sequence: CDR1 MDHEN, CDR2 SYDVKM. The V gene lost 5 bases and the J gene lost 6 bases, with 15 bases spanning the gap. The CDR3 runs 14 residues.

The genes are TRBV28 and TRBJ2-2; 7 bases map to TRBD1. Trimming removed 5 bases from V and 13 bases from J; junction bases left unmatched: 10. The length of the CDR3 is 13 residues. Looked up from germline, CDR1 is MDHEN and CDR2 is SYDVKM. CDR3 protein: CASSNRDSRRLFF. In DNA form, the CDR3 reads TGTGCCAGCAGTAACAGGGACAGTAGGAGGCTGTTTTTT.

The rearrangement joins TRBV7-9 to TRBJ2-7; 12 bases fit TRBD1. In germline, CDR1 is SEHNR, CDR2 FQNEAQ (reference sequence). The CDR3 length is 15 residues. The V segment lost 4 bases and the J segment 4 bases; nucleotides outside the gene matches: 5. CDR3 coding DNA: TGTGCCAGCAGCTCCGGGACAGGGGGCCGATACGAGCAGTACTTC. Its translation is CASSSGTGGRYEQYF.

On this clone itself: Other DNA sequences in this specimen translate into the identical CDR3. CDR3 in DNA: TGTGCCAGCAGTTTATCCCCAGGCTCACCCCTCCACTTT. Encoded protein: CASSLSPGSPLHF. This rearrangement joins TRBV12-3 or TRBV12-4 to TRBJ1-6; D uncertain. This CDR3 contains 13 residues. V was clipped by 2 bases and J by 10 bases, with 9 bases between them.

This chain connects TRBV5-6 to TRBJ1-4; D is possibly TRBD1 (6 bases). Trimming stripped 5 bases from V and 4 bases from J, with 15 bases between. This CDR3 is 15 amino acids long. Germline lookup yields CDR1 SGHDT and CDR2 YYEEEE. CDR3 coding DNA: TGTGCCAGCAGGGGCGGACAGAGCTTTAATGAAAAACTGTTTTTT. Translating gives CASRGGQSFNEKLFF. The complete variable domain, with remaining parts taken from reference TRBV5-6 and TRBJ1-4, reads DAGVTQSPTHLIKTRGQQVTLRCSPKSGHDTVSWYQQALGQGPQFIFQYYEEEERQRGNFPDRFSGHQFPNYSSELNVNALLLGDSALYLCASRGGQSFNEKLFFGSGTQLSVL.

Written as DNA, the CDR3 is TGTGCCAGCAGCTTAGCCCTCGGGACAGGGGGTGGCTACGAGCAGTACTTC. As protein: CASSLALGTGGGYEQYF. The V and J genes are TRBV7-9 and TRBJ2-7; 11 nucleotides match TRBD1. This CDR3 has 17 amino acids. Trimming cost V 0 bases and J 3 bases; bases outside gene matches: 7. Germline values: CDR1 SEHNR, CDR2 FQNEAQ (reference sequence).